This T cell receptor beta chain was documented in a study of regulatory T cells in long-lasting Graves disease. Documented time point: newly diagnosed GD, antithyroid drugs for less than 3 months. From RNA extracted from PBMCs, the TCR library was made. This clonotype has just a few counts. J gave up 6 bases and V 1 base, and 6 bases lay outside the gene matches. Germline CDR1 GTSNPN, CDR2 SVGIG (reference sequence). CDR3 size: 14 residues. Both iRepertoire HTBI primers and Arm-PCR of CDR3 regions were used to build the TCR beta libraries. TCRdb fed the multiplex PCR reads into MiXCR, producing one record per CDR3 protein. The repertoire consists of some 460,000 distinct CDR3 sequences, with around 15% occurring once and the leading ten covering roughly an eighth. The same data also went into a second study, on T cells in Graves' hyperthyroidism and ophthalmopathy.

Specimen: peripheral blood mononuclear cells (PBMCs), collected at new diagnosis, from a patient treated with antithyroid drugs. The V and J genes are TRBV30 and TRBJ1-1, with 9 bases identical to TRBD1. The TCR originated in a man aged 40-49 years with Graves disease. The CDR3 nucleotides are TGTGCCTGGAGTGATACAGGGGGCGTCTCTGAAGCTTTCTTT. It yields the protein CAWSDTGGVSEAFF.